What follows are 21 T cell receptor beta chains derived from one specimen sequenced in a study of T cell repertoires in cytomegalovirus infection. Their recognized antigens are unknown. TCRdb re-called the reads with MiXCR, one entry per CDR3 protein. The data contain about a million distinct CDR3 sequences, 25% to 40% of them singletons. Sequenced material: cultured CD8+ T cells from PBMCs, taken from culture after CMV antigen stimulation. The receptors shown here come from a human donor in good health (CMV status not recorded). Some clones in this sample may be carry-over from other donors' samples.

This clonotype was picked up a small number of times. The rearrangement links TRBV11-1 to TRBJ2-5; possibly TRBD1 for D (5 bases). This CDR3 spans 15 amino acids. V lost 2 bases to trimming and J lost 2 bases, with 12 bases between them. CDR1 is SGHAT, CDR2 FQDESV, per germline (reference sequence). CDR3 amino acids: CASSLRQFGQETQYF. The CDR3 nucleotides read TGTGCCAGCAGCTTAAGACAGTTCGGTCAAGAGACCCAGTACTTC.

This clonotype was observed at least ten times. V gene TRBV7-6 combines with J gene TRBJ2-1; 11 bases are shared with TRBD2. CDR1 is SGHVS and CDR2 is FNYEAQ in the germline V gene. CDR3 length equals 14 residues. The V gene end was trimmed by 7 bases and the J gene end by 4 bases; junction bases not matched to a gene: 3. CDR3 in amino acids: CASTLAGGYNEQFF. The CDR3 nucleotides are TGTGCCAGCACCCTAGCGGGGGGTTACAATGAGCAGTTCTTC.

The chain couples TRBV12-3 or TRBV12-4 to TRBJ1-5, with 10 nucleotides matching TRBD1. This CDR3 has 18 residues. V shed 4 bases, J shed 2 bases, and the junction held 11 bases outside the gene matches. The CDR3 sequence is CASSWETGGRGGNQPQHF. The CDR3 DNA reads as TGTGCCAGCAGTTGGGAGACAGGGGGCAGGGGTGGCAATCAGCCCCAGCATTTT.

This chain joins TRBV20-1 and TRBJ2-1; weak D call: TRBD1 (6 bases). The CDR3 is 15 residues long. Germline V gene lookup returns CDR1 DFQATT and CDR2 SNEGSKA (reference sequence). V was shortened by 0 bases and J by 7 bases, with 16 bases between the two germline ends. CDR3 in amino acids: CSARDQRGYWNEQFF. CDR3 in DNA: TGCAGTGCTAGAGATCAAAGGGGGTACTGGAATGAGCAGTTCTTC.

This clonotype occurred many times. The chain couples TRBV7-6 to TRBJ2-7; 7 bases line up with TRBD1. The junction had 4 bases not matched to a gene; V was cut back by 5 bases and J by 0 bases. CDR1 SGHVS and CDR2 FNYEAQ come from the germline V gene. CDR3 length equals 14 residues. The CDR3 DNA reads TGTGCCAGCAGCATGGGGACAGCCTCCTACGAGCAGTACTTC. Protein sequence: CASSMGTASYEQYF.

This clonotype was found a few times. The chain carries TRBV19 and TRBJ2-3; D is possibly TRBD2 (6 bases). CDR3 length equals 16 residues. Germline V CDR1 and CDR2: LNHDA, SQIVND (reference sequence). V gave up 2 bases and J gave up 2 bases, with 14 bases separating them. The CDR3: CASSIYPGTFTDTQYF. In DNA form, the CDR3 reads TGTGCCAGTAGTATATATCCCGGGACTTTCACAGATACGCAGTATTTT.

The chain carries TRBV19 and TRBJ1-6; 7 bases map to TRBD1. Unmatched junction bases numbered 10, after V lost 10 bases and J lost 7 bases. Germline V lookup: CDR1 LNHDA, CDR2 SQIVND (reference sequence). The CDR3 spans 14 residues. CDR3 in DNA: TGTGCCATCTCCGCCGGGACAGCGAATTCACCCCTCCACTTT. It is translated as CAISAGTANSPLHF.

The V call is TRBV14, the J call TRBJ2-1; D is undetermined. CDR3 size: 17 residues. From germline, CDR1 is SGHDN and CDR2 FVKESK. The V end lost 0 bases, the J end lost 5 bases, and 17 bases lay between the germline ends. CDR3 nucleotide sequence: TGTGCCAGCAGCCAAGAAGCTTCGAGGCGGTCCCACAATGAGCAGTTCTTC. It encodes CASSQEASRRSHNEQFF.

The V gene is TRBV14, the J gene TRBJ1-3; D not resolved. This CDR3 has 17 residues. The germline CDR1 and CDR2 sequences are SGHDN and FVKESK. V gave up 0 bases and J gave up 0 bases, with 12 bases separating them. The CDR3 spells CASSQETLPASGNTIYF. CDR3 DNA: TGTGCCAGCAGCCAAGAAACGTTGCCAGCCTCTGGAAACACCATATATTTT.

The V and J genes are TRBV13 and TRBJ2-3; 7 bases are a match to TRBD2. Losses at the gene ends were 1 base for V and 3 bases for J; bases not matched to a gene: 7. The CDR3 runs to 16 residues. Germline lookup yields CDR1 PRHDT and CDR2 FYEKMQ (reference sequence). The CDR3 DNA follows: TGTGCCAGCAGCTTAGAGCGGGGACCTTGGACAGATACGCAGTATTTT. This codes for CASSLERGPWTDTQYF.

This clonotype was observed a few times. V is TRBV19 and J is TRBJ1-6, with D unclear. V was shortened by 2 bases and J by 10 bases, with 18 bases between the two germline ends. The length of the CDR3 is 16 residues. The germline V gene encodes CDR1 LNHDA and CDR2 SQIVND (reference sequence). In DNA, the CDR3 is TGTGCCAGTAGTATACCAAGGGAGGAGTGGGCCTCACCCCTCCACTTT. It specifies CASSIPREEWASPLHF.

Regarding this clonotype: A much more abundant neighbour one base away suggests this may be a read error. This chain uses TRBV13 with TRBJ2-1; a weak D match, TRBD1 (6 bases). The germline V gene has CDR1 PRHDT and CDR2 FYEKMQ (reference sequence). This CDR3 has 13 amino acids. Deletions cut 10 bases from V and 0 bases from J, with 10 bases between. CDR3 nucleotide sequence: TGTGCCACCACAGGGAGCTCCTACAATGAGCAGTTCTTC. This sequence encodes CATTGSSYNEQFF.

A single count supports this clonotype. V gene TRBV27 combines with J gene TRBJ2-7, with D perhaps TRBD2 (6 bases). Between the trimmed V and J ends, which lost 10 bases and 6 bases, there was a span of 16 bases. This CDR3 has 12 residues. Per germline, CDR1 MNHEY and CDR2 SMNVEV (reference sequence). The CDR3 DNA is TGTGCCACCAGCCGTGCCGGGGGCGAGCAGTACTTC. It encodes CATSRAGGEQYF.

The chain couples TRBV5-1 to TRBJ2-2; 9 bases are shared with TRBD1. Germline loops: CDR1 SGHRS, CDR2 YFSETQ. The V segment lost 6 bases and the J segment 5 bases; nucleotides outside the gene matches: 8. This CDR3 is 15 amino acids long. The DNA of the CDR3 is TGCGCCAGCACCTACAGGGGGCCGATGACCGGGGAGCTGTTTTTT. Protein product: CASTYRGPMTGELFF.

This clonotype was found many times. J is TRBJ1-5 and V is TRBV7-2; D may be TRBD1 (6 bases). Trimming took off 5 bases at V and 4 bases at J, with 12 bases between the two ends. The CDR3 covers 14 residues. CDR1 is SGHTA, CDR2 FQGNSA, per germline. CDR3 loop: CASSLWDINQPQHF. DNA of the CDR3: TGTGCCAGCAGCCTATGGGACATTAATCAGCCCCAGCATTTT. The variable domain in full, with the rest retrieved from reference TRBV7-2 and TRBJ1-5, is GAGVSQSPSNKVTEKGKDVELRCDPISGHTALYWYRQSLGQGLEFLIYFQGNSAPDKSGLPSDRFSAERTGGSVSTLTIQRTQQEDSAVYLCASSLWDINQPQHFGDGTRLSIL.

This rearrangement joins TRBV12-3 or TRBV12-4 to TRBJ1-5; D is unclear. CDR3 size: 15 residues. The V end was cut by 6 bases, the J end by 3 bases, with 15 bases between. The CDR3 region is CASRGWEGNNQPQHF. The CDR3 DNA reads TGTGCCAGCAGGGGTTGGGAGGGAAACAATCAGCCCCAGCATTTT.

This clonotype showed up just a few times. The rearrangement uses TRBV7-9 and TRBJ1-2; 7 positions match TRBD1. The CDR3 contains 17 residues. Unmatched junction bases numbered 8, after V lost 1 base and J lost 0 bases. Germline-derived CDR1 and CDR2 are SEHNR and FQNEAQ (reference sequence). CDR3 sequence: CASSLGKGAATNYGYTF. CDR3 DNA sequence: TGTGCCAGCAGCTTAGGGAAGGGGGCAGCCACTAACTATGGCTACACCTTC.

Comment on this clonotype: One junction end does not reproduce the germline sequence, and a read error may be involved. CDR3 DNA: TGTTCCAGCAGACCGGGACAGGGGGCTGCAGATACGCAGTATTTT. Protein sequence: CSSRPGQGAADTQYF. J is TRBJ2-3 and V is TRBV6-6, with 12 bases that match TRBD1. Germline V gene lookup returns CDR1 MNHNY and CDR2 SVGAGI (reference sequence). The CDR3 extends over 15 amino acids.

This clonotype was seen more than once but under ten times. V gene TRBV19 combines with J gene TRBJ1-2, with 9 positions matching TRBD1. CDR3 length: 15 amino acids. V trimming: 9 bases; J trimming: 5 bases; junction bases outside the gene matches: 13. CDR1 is LNHDA and CDR2 is SQIVND in the germline V gene (reference sequence). The CDR3 spells CASVPGTGKGYGYTF. CDR3 in DNA: TGTGCCAGCGTCCCCGGGACAGGGAAAGGTTATGGCTACACCTTC.

This clonotype showed up just a few times. The chain employs TRBV7-8 and TRBJ2-7; 9 bases agree with TRBD1. Germline trimming cut 4 bases from V and 2 bases from J; bases unmatched to any gene: 9. The CDR3 extends over 16 amino acids. Germline V lookup: CDR1 SGHVS, CDR2 FQNEAQ. CDR3 region: CASSSSRQGVPYEQYV. CDR3 bases: TGTGCCAGCAGCTCTTCGAGACAGGGGGTTCCCTACGAGCAGTACGTC.

This clonotype has just a few counts. V usage is TRBV7-9 and J usage is TRBJ2-2, with D maybe TRBD1 (5 bases). Germline V gene data show CDR1 as SEHNR and CDR2 as FQNEAQ (reference sequence). Trimming took 2 bases from V and 0 from J, leaving 19 bases between them. CDR3 length: 19 amino acids. CDR3 coding DNA: TGTGCCAGCAGCTTAAACGGACATCGTGCCGCTTCGAACACCGGGGAGCTGTTTTTT. Encoded protein: CASSLNGHRAASNTGELFF. Complete variable domain (other parts from reference TRBV7-9 and TRBJ2-2): DTGVSQNPRHKITKRGQNVTFRCDPISEHNRLYWYRQTLGQGPEFLTYFQNEAQLEKSRLLSDRFSAERPKGSFSTLEIQRTEQGDSAMYLCASSLNGHRAASNTGELFFGEGSRLTVL.